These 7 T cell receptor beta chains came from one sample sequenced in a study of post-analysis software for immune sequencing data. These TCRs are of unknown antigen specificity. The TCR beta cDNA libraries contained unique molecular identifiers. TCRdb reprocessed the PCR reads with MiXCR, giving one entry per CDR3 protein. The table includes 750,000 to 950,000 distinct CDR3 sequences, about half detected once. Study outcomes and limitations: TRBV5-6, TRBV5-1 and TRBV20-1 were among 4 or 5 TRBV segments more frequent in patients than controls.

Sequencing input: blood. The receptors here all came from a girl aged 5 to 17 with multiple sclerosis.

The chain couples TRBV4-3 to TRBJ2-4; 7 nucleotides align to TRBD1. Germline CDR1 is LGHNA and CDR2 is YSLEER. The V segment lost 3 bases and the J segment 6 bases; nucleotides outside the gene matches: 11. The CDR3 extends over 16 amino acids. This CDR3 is CASSQAQTGILNIQYF. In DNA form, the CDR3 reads TGCGCCAGCAGCCAGGCACAGACAGGGATATTAAACATTCAGTACTTC.

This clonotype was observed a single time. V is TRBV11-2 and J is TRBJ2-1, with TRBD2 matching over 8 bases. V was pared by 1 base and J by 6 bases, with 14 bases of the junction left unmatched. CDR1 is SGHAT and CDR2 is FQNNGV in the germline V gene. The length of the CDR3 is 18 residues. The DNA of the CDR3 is TGTGCCAGCAGCTTAGCAAAGGGAAGCGGGAGAGTTGGCAATGAGCAGTTCTTC. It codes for CASSLAKGSGRVGNEQFF.

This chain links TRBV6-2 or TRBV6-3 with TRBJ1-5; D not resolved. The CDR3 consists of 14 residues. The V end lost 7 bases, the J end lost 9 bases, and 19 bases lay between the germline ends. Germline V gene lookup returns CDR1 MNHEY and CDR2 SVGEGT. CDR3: CASTAGGPQLPQHF. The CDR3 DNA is TGTGCCAGCACCGCCGGTGGGCCGCAGTTGCCCCAGCATTTT.

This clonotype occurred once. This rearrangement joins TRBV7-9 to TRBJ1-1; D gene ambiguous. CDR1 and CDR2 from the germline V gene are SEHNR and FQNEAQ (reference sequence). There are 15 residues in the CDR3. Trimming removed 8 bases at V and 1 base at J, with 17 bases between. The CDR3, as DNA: TGTGCCAGCTCAGGCGCCCAACTACGGAACACTGAAGCTTTCTTT. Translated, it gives CASSGAQLRNTEAFF.

Here the CDR3 DNA reads TGCGCCAGCACCCTAGGGGGCCTCAACGAGCAGTACTTC. This sequence encodes CASTLGGLNEQYF. The V and J genes are TRBV5-1 and TRBJ2-7; 7 nucleotides align to TRBD1. The CDR3 has 13 amino acids. V shed 6 bases, J shed 5 bases, and the junction held 8 bases outside the gene matches. In germline, CDR1 is SGHRS, CDR2 YFSETQ.

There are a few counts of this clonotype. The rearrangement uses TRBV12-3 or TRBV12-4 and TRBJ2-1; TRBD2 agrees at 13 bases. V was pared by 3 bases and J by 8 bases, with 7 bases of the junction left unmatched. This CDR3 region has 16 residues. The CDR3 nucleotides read TGTGCCAGCAGTTTCCCTGGACTAGCGGGAGTACATGAGCAGTTCTTC. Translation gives CASSFPGLAGVHEQFF.

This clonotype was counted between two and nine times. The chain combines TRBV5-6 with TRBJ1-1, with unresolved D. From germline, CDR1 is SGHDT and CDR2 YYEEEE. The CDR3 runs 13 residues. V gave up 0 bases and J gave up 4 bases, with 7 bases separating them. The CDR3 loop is CASSLGAGTEAFF. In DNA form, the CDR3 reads TGTGCCAGCAGCTTGGGTGCGGGCACTGAAGCTTTCTTT.